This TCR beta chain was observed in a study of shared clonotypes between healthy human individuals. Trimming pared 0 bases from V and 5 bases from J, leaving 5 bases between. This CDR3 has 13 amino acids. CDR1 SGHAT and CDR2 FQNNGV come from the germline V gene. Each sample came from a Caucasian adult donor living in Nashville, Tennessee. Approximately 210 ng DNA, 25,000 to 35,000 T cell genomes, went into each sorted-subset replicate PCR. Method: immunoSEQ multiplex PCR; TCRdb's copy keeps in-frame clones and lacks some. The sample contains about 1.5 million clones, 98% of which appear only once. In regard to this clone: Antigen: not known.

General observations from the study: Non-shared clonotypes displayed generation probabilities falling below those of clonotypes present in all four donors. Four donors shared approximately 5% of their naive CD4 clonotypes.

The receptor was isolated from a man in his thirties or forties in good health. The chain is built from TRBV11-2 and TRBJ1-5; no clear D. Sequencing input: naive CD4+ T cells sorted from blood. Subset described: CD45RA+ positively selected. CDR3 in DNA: TGTGCCAGCAGCTTAGACAGATATCAGCCCCAGCATTTT. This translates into CASSLDRYQPQHF.